This is a list of T cell receptor beta chains from one sample in a study of T-cell memory formation after mild COVID-19. TCRdb used MiXCR to reprocess the 5' RACE reads, holding one entry per CDR3 protein. The sample includes hundreds of thousands of distinct CDR3 sequences, approximately 29% seen only once; the top ten take about 14%. Source material: PBMCs or a T cell subset sorted from them (not recorded which). These receptors were taken from an adult woman who had mild COVID-19 (a few samples of this study predate the infection). Cell type and time point are not known. Each CDR3 is given with its conserved first and last residue. A D gene is named only where the DNA matches it firmly.

>TRBD2|TRBV3-1|TRBJ2-3
CASSQVEAGRADTQYF
>-|TRBV19|TRBJ2-3
CATRGGLNTDTQYF
>-|TRBV7-6|TRBJ2-7
CASSLGGGHEQYF
>-|TRBV6-2/TRBV6-3|TRBJ1-1
CASSPPGPRNTEAFF
>-|TRBV7-2|TRBJ2-7
CASRSAGTWEQYF
>-|TRBV4-3|TRBJ2-7
CASSLHAYEQYF
>-|TRBV7-9|TRBJ1-5
CASSHREGGNQPQHF
>-|TRBV9|TRBJ1-2
CASSVDSGYGYTF
>-|TRBV20-1|TRBJ2-3
CSARGSATDTQYF
>-|TRBV7-8|TRBJ2-3
CASSSLRGVTDTQYF
>TRBD2|TRBV29-1|TRBJ2-1
CSVIPGLAYEQFF
>-|TRBV11-3|TRBJ2-5
CASSLEGGWAAQETQYF
>-|TRBV4-2|TRBJ1-4
CASSGPTNEKLFF
>TRBD1|TRBV5-1|TRBJ2-1
CASSLPGQLNNEQFF
>-|TRBV20-1|TRBJ2-7
CSARADGTASYEQYF
>-|TRBV5-5|TRBJ2-1
CASSLRDRHNNEQFF
>-|TRBV12-3/TRBV12-4|TRBJ2-2
CASSLGGNGELFF
>-|TRBV5-5|TRBJ2-3
CASTITDTQYF
>TRBD2|TRBV20-1|TRBJ2-3
CSASGLEGGHGDTQYF
>-|TRBV10-3|TRBJ2-7
CATGIRGFYEQYF
>-|TRBV13|TRBJ2-7
CASSLGRWGKQYF
>TRBD1|TRBV29-1|TRBJ1-1
CSVEEGGRTEAFF
>TRBD1|TRBV6-2/TRBV6-3|TRBJ2-3
CASSRGQAFTDTQYF
>TRBD2|TRBV12-3/TRBV12-4|TRBJ2-1
CASSPTSGWYNEQFF
>-|TRBV24-1|TRBJ2-6
CATSPRAHSGANVLTF
>-|TRBV20-1|TRBJ2-7
CSAPKAVLLHGQYF
>TRBD1|TRBV6-5|TRBJ2-2
CASRRDRGAGELFF
>TRBD2|TRBV10-3|TRBJ2-7
CAIMSGTSYEQYF
>TRBD1|TRBV20-1|TRBJ2-7
CSAEPTGDYEQYF
>-|TRBV11-3|TRBJ1-6
CASSFSPQGRYNSPLHF
>-|TRBV14|TRBJ2-3
CASSQWGGSTDTQYF
>-|TRBV20-1|TRBJ2-7
CSATGYKDEQYF
>TRBD1|TRBV24-1|TRBJ2-1
CATSDRTGPNNEQFF
>-|TRBV12-3/TRBV12-4|TRBJ2-7
CASSLSAFEQYF
>-|TRBV20-1|TRBJ2-7
CSASTLCGVSYEQYF
>-|TRBV7-9|TRBJ2-6
CASSDRQTRANVLTF
>-|TRBV19|TRBJ2-3
CASMGEKRSDTQYF
>-|TRBV6-5|TRBJ1-1
CASSYGTFNLNTEAFF
>-|TRBV12-3/TRBV12-4|TRBJ2-7
CASSFPGGEQYF
>TRBD2|TRBV11-3|TRBJ2-1
CASSLVTSGEYNEQFF
>-|TRBV20-1|TRBJ1-6
CSGKRRGIDNSPLHF
>-|TRBV10-2|TRBJ2-1
CASSVSQEYNEQFF
>TRBD1|TRBV15|TRBJ1-2
CATSRVQGANYGYTF
>-|TRBV20-1|TRBJ2-1
CSADPGAGFSYNEQFF
>-|TRBV9|TRBJ2-5
CASSTSGAGVISRETQYF
>-|TRBV5-5|TRBJ2-7
CASSLVVQGREQYF
>-|TRBV4-1|TRBJ2-1
CASSQEGGSNEQFF
>TRBD2|TRBV6-5|TRBJ2-5
CASSYVSTGGVETQYF
>TRBD2|TRBV12-3/TRBV12-4|TRBJ2-1
CASSLGSGSFYNEQFF
>-|TRBV9|TRBJ1-3
CASSVLGLGNTIYF